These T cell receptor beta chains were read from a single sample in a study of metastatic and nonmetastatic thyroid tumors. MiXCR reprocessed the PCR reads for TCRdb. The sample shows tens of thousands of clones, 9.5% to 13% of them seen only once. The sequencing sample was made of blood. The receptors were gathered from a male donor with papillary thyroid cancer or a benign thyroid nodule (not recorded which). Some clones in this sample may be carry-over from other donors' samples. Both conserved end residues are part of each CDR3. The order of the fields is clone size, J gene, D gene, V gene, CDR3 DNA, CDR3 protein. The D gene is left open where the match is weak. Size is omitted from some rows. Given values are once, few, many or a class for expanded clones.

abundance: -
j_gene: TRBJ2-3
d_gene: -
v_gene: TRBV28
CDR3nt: TGTGCCAGCAGCTTAAAGGGCACAGATACGCAGTATTTT
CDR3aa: CASSLKGTDTQYF

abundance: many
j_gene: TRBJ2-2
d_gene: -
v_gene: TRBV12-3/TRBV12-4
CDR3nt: TGTGCCAGCAGTACAGTCGACGGCACCGGGGAGCTGTTTTTT
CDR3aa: CASSTVDGTGELFF

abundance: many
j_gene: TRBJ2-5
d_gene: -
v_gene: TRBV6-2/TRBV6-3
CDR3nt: TGTGCCAGCGGCCTAAAAGAGACCCAGTACTTC
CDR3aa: CASGLKETQYF

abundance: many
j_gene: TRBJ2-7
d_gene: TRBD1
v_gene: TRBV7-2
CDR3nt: TGTGCCAGCAGCTCAACAGGGGACTACGAGCAGTACTTC
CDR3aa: CASSSTGDYEQYF

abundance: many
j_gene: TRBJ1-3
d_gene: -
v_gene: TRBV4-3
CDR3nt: TGCGCCAGCAGCCAAGAGGGAACAGTCTCTGGAAACACCATATATTTT
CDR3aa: CASSQEGTVSGNTIYF

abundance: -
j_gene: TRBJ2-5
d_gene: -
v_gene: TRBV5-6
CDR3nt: TGTGCCAGCAGCTTCGGACAGCTACAAGAGACCCAGTACTTC
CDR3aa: CASSFGQLQETQYF

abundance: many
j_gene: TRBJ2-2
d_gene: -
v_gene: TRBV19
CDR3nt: TGTGCCAGTAGTAACAGGGCGGGCACCGGGGAGCTGTTTTTT
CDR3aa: CASSNRAGTGELFF

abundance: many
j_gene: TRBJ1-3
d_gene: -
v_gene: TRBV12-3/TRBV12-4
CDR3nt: TGTGCCAGCAGCCCACTTCGCTCTGGAAACACCATATATTTT
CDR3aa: CASSPLRSGNTIYF

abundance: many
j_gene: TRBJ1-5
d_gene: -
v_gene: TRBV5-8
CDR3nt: TGTGCCAGCGTGGGTGGCAATCAGCCCCAGCATTTT
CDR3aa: CASVGGNQPQHF

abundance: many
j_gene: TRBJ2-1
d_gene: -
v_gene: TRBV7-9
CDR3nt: TGTGCCAGCAGCTTAGAATGGCAGTTCTTC
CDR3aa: CASSLEWQFF

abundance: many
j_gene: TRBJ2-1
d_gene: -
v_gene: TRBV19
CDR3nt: TGTGCCACCGGGACACGAAAGTACAATGAGCAGTTCTTC
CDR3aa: CATGTRKYNEQFF

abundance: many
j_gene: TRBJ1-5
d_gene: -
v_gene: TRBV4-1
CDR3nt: TGCGCCAGCAGCCAAGTAGAGAATCAGCCCCAGCATTTT
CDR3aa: CASSQVENQPQHF

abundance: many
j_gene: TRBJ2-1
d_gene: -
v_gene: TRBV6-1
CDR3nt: TGTGCCAGCAGTCTCCAGGGTGAGCAGTTCTTC
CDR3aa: CASSLQGEQFF

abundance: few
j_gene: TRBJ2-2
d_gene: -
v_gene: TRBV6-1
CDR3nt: TGTGCCAGCAGTTCCCAGGGTGCCGGGGAGCTGTTTTTT
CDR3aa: CASSSQGAGELFF

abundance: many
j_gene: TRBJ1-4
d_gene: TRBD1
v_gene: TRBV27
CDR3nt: TGTGCCACCCGACCTGCTTCAGGGGGCATAAATGAAAAACTGTTTTTT
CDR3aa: CATRPASGGINEKLFF

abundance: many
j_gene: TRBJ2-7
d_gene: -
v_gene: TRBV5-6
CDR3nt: TGTGCCAGCAGTTTAAGTGGGAGCGACGAGCAGTACTTC
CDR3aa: CASSLSGSDEQYF

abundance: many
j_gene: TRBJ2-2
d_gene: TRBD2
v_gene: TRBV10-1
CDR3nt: TGCGCCAGCAGTGAGAATATAGCGGGAGGGCCCGGGGAGCTGTTTTTT
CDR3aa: CASSENIAGGPGELFF